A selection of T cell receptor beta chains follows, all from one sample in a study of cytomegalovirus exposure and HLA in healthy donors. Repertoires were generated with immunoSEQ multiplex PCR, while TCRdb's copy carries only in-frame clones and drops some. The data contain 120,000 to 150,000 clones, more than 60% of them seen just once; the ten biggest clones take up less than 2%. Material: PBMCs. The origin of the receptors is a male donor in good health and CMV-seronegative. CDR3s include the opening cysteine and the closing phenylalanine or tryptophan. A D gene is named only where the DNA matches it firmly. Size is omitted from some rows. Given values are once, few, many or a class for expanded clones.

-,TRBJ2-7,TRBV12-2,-,CASRPVPDRGNEQYF,TGTGCAAGTCGCCCCGTTCCAGACAGGGGAAACGAGCAGTACTTC
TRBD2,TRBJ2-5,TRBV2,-,CASTMRTSGEGETQYF,TGTGCCAGCACTATGAGGACTAGCGGGGAGGGAGAGACCCAGTACTTC
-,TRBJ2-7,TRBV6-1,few,CASSEDYRLGPSYEQYF,TGTGCCAGCAGTGAAGACTATCGTCTGGGGCCCTCCTACGAGCAGTACTTC
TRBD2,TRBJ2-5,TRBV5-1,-,CASSRAGRVTSGGYQGTQYF,TGCGCCAGCAGCCGGGCCGGGCGGGTCACTAGCGGGGGGTACCAAGGGACCCAGTACTTC
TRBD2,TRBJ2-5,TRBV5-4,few,CASSPTVAGGEETQYF,TGTGCCAGCAGCCCGACAGTAGCGGGGGGGGAGGAGACCCAGTACTTC
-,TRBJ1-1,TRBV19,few,CASRPMGGNTEAFF,TGTGCCAGTAGACCGATGGGGGGGAACACTGAAGCTTTCTTT
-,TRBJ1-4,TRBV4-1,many,CASSWRENEKLFF,TGCGCCAGCAGCTGGAGAGAGAATGAAAAACTGTTTTTT
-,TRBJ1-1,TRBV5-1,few,CASSFGGARITEAFF,TGCGCCAGCAGCTTTGGGGGGGCAAGAATAACTGAAGCTTTCTTT
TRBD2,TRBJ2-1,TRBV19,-,CASSSLTGLPDNEQFF,TGTGCCAGTAGTAGCCTGACGGGACTACCTGACAATGAGCAGTTCTTC
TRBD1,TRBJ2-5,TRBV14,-,CASSQDRGNRGQQETQYF,TGTGCCAGCAGCCAAGATCGTGGCAATCGGGGACAGCAAGAGACCCAGTACTTC
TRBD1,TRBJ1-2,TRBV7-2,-,CASSWDRGLGGYTF,TGTGCCAGCAGCTGGGACAGGGGACTGGGGGGCTACACCTTC
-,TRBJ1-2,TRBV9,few,CASSLGELYGYTF,TGTGCCAGCAGCCTAGGGGAGTTGTATGGCTACACCTTC
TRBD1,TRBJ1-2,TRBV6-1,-,CASREPGQSPYNYGYTF,TGTGCCAGCAGGGAACCGGGACAGAGTCCTTATAACTATGGCTACACCTTC
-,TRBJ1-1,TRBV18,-,CASSPLAGGATEAFF,TGTGCCAGCTCACCACTCGCGGGGGGGGCCACTGAAGCTTTCTTT
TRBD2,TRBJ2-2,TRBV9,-,CASSVGAGGIAGELFF,TGTGCCAGCAGCGTAGGGGCGGGGGGGATCGCCGGGGAGCTGTTTTTT
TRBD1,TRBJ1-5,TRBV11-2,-,CASSLDHQGGHQPQHF,TGTGCCAGCAGCTTAGATCACCAGGGGGGACATCAGCCCCAGCATTTT
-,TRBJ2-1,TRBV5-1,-,CASSLTGNDYNEQFF,TGCGCCAGCAGCTTGACAGGGAACGATTACAATGAGCAGTTCTTC
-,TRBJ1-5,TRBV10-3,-,CAISEGSPRGNQPQHF,TGTGCCATCAGTGAGGGCTCCCCTCGGGGTAATCAGCCCCAGCATTTT
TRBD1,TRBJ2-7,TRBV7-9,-,CASSGTVVGYEQYF,TGTGCCAGCAGCGGGACAGTGGTCGGCTACGAGCAGTACTTC
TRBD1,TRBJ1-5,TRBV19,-,CASSIYRGNQPQHF,TGTGCCAGTAGTATTTACAGGGGAAATCAGCCCCAGCATTTT
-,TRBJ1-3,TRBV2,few,CASSEVRAGNTIYF,TGTGCCAGCAGTGAGGTCCGGGCTGGAAACACCATATATTTT
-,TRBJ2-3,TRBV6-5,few,CASSYVDYTDTQYF,TGTGCCAGCAGTTACGTTGACTACACAGATACGCAGTATTTT
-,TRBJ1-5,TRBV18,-,CASSTQENQPQHF,TGTGCCAGCTCAACACAAGAGAATCAGCCCCAGCATTTT
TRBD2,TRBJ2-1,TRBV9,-,CASSVVGTSDGEQFF,TGTGCCAGCAGCGTGGTCGGGACTAGTGACGGTGAGCAGTTCTTC
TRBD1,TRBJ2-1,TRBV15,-,CATSRDRDRLSYNEQFF,TGTGCCACCAGCAGAGATCGGGACAGGTTATCCTACAATGAGCAGTTCTTC
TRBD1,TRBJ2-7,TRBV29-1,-,CSVLPGQGYEQYF,TGCAGCGTCCTCCCGGGACAGGGCTACGAGCAGTACTTC
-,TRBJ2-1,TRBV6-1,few,CASSEADGDSYNEQFF,TGTGCCAGCAGTGAAGCGGACGGGGACTCCTACAATGAGCAGTTCTTC
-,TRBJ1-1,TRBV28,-,CASSGATEAFF,TGTGCCAGCTCAGGGGCCACTGAAGCTTTCTTT
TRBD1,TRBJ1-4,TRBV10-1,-,CASSGQGNEKLFF,TGCGCCAGCAGTGGACAGGGGAATGAAAAACTGTTTTTT
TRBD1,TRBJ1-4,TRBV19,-,CASSMRDRFEKLFF,TGTGCCAGTAGTATGCGGGACAGGTTCGAAAAACTGTTTTTT
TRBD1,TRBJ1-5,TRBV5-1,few,CASSRDREQPQHF,TGCGCCAGCAGCCGAGACAGGGAACAGCCCCAGCATTTT
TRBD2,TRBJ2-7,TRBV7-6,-,CASSFGGAAYEQYF,TGTGCCAGCAGCTTCGGGGGGGCCGCCTACGAGCAGTACTTC
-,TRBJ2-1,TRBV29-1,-,CSAPTEPDYNEQFF,TGCAGCGCCCCGACAGAGCCGGACTACAATGAGCAGTTCTTC
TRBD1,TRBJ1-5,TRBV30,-,CAWGQGASQPQHF,TGTGCCTGGGGACAGGGGGCGAGTCAGCCCCAGCATTTT
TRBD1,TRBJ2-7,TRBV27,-,CASSLQGAAYEQYF,TGTGCCAGCAGTTTACAGGGGGCGGCCTACGAGCAGTACTTC
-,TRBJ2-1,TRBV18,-,CASSPNLAVGGMDEQFF,TGTGCCAGCTCACCGAATCTAGCGGTCGGGGGCATGGATGAGCAGTTCTTC
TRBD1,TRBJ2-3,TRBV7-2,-,CASSDLGGRITDTQYF,TGTGCCAGCAGCGATTTAGGGGGCAGGATCACAGATACGCAGTATTTT
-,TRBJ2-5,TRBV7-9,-,CASSSGHTYQETQYF,TGTGCCAGCAGCTCCGGACACACGTACCAAGAGACCCAGTACTTC
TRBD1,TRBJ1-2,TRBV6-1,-,CASSEARRGSYGYTF,TGTGCCAGCAGTGAAGCACGCAGGGGGTCCTATGGCTACACCTTC
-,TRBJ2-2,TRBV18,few,CASSVLRGLAGELFF,TGTGCCAGCTCAGTCCTCAGGGGATTGGCCGGGGAGCTGTTTTTT
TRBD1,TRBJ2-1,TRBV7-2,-,CASSWMGQGGEQFF,TGTGCCAGCAGCTGGATGGGACAGGGCGGTGAGCAGTTCTTC
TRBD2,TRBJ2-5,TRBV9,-,CASSLLAGGRETQYF,TGTGCCAGCAGCTTACTAGCGGGGGGGAGAGAGACCCAGTACTTC
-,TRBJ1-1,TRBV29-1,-,CSVDTPYGGSTEAFF,TGCAGCGTTGATACACCCTATGGGGGCAGTACTGAAGCTTTCTTT
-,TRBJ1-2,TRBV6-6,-,CASSYRFGVDYGYTF,TGTGCCAGCAGTTATCGTTTCGGTGTAGACTATGGCTACACCTTC
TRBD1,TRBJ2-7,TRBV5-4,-,CASSAGQGGEQYF,TGTGCCAGCAGCGCGGGACAGGGGGGGGAGCAGTACTTC
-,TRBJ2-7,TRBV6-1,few,CASSATGSRLGYEQYF,TGTGCCAGCAGTGCGACAGGTTCCCGATTAGGGTACGAGCAGTACTTC
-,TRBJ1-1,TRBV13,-,CASSSSTVLTFTEAFF,TGTGCCAGCAGCTCCTCGACAGTTTTAACGTTCACTGAAGCTTTCTTT
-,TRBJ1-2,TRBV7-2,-,CASSPRDSPNYGYTF,TGTGCCAGCAGCCCACGGGACTCTCCTAACTATGGCTACACCTTC
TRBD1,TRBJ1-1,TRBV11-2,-,CASSHTGGINTEAFF,TGTGCCAGCAGCCATACAGGGGGAATAAACACTGAAGCTTTCTTT
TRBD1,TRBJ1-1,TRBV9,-,CASSGDRGYTEAFF,TGTGCCAGCAGCGGAGACAGGGGGTACACTGAAGCTTTCTTT
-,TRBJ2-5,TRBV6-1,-,CASSEGGGQYF,TGTGCCAGCAGTGAAGGAGGCGGGCAGTACTTC
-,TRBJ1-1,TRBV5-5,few,CASSLVVNTEAFF,TGTGCCAGCAGCTTGGTCGTCAACACTGAAGCTTTCTTT
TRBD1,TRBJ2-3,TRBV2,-,CASTKGQGASTDTQYF,TGTGCCAGCACCAAGGGACAGGGGGCTAGTACAGATACGCAGTATTTT
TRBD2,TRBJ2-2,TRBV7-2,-,CASSPDRVSGGAGELFF,TGTGCCAGCAGCCCCGACCGGGTTAGCGGGGGGGCCGGGGAGCTGTTTTTT
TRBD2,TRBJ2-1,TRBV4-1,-,CASRRSSGGGRYNEQFF,TGCGCCAGCCGGAGGTCTAGCGGGGGGGGGCGTTACAATGAGCAGTTCTTC
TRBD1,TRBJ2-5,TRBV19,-,CASSQQTGGEEQYF,TGTGCCAGTAGTCAACAGACAGGGGGCGAGGAGCAGTACTTC